Sequencing of this T cell receptor (beta chain) was carried out in a study of blood T cell repertoires in COVID-19. About the study: Samples taken during acute and convalescent COVID-19 were collected in the United States, Italy and Spain. In each case, the material was cDNA or gDNA derived from T cells, B-cell-depleted T cells, or PBMCs.

The germline CDR1 and CDR2 sequences are MNHNS and SASEGT. V was clipped by 0 bases and J by 6 bases; unmatched bases: 15. The CDR3 loop spans 20 amino acids. In the study's own analysis: Researchers report that nucleated cell counts were estimated from reference gene primer amplification. Sequenced by immunoSEQ multiplex PCR; TCRdb stores in-frame clones only, minus some. V and J calls and clone size are copied from that table; D and trimming were computed from the DNA. The repertoire holds about 150,000 clones, about four fifths seen once, with about 29% in the top ten. The clonotype originates from a woman in her fifties or sixties with acute or convalescent COVID-19. This chain uses TRBV6-1 with TRBJ2-3; TRBD2 agrees at 13 bases. Sequenced: peripheral blood. CDR3 region: CASSEAPAFAGTSGDDTQYF. In DNA form, the CDR3 reads TGTGCCAGCAGTGAAGCACCTGCCTTTGCCGGGACTAGCGGGGATGATACGCAGTATTTT.